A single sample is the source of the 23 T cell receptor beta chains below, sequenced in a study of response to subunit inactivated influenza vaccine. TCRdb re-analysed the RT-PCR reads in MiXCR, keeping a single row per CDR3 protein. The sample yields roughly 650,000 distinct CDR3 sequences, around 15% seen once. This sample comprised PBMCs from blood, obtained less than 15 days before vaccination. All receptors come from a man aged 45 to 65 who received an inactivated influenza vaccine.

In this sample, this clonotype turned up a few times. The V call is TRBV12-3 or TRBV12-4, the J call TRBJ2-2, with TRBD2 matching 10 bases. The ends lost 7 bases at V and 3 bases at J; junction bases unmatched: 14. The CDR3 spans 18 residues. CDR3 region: CASKGGASGGLDTGELFF. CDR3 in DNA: TGTGCCAGCAAGGGTGGGGCTAGCGGGGGTCTAGACACCGGGGAGCTGTTTTTT.

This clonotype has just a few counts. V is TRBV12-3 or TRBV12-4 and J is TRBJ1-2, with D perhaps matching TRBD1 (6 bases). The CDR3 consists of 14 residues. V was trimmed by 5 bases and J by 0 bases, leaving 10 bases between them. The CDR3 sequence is CASSRQATNYGYTF. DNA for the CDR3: TGTGCCAGCAGTCGACAGGCGACTAACTATGGCTACACCTTC.

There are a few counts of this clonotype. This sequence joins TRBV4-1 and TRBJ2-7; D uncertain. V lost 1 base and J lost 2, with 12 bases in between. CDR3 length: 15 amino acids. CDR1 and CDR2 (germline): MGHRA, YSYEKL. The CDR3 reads CASSQGPLGTYEQYF. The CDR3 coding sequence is TGCGCCAGCAGCCAAGGTCCCTTAGGTACCTACGAGCAGTACTTC.

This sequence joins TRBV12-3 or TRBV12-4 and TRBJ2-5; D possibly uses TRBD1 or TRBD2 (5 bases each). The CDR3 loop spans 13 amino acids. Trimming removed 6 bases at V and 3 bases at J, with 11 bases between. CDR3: CASRLLGEETQYF. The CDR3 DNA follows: TGTGCCAGCAGGCTCCTGGGGGAAGAGACCCAGTACTTC.

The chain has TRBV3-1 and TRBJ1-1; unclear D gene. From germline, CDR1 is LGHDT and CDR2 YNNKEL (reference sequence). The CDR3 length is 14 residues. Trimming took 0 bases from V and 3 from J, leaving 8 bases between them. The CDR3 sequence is CASSQDPFYTEAFF. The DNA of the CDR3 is TGTGCCAGCAGCCAAGATCCTTTTTACACTGAAGCTTTCTTT.

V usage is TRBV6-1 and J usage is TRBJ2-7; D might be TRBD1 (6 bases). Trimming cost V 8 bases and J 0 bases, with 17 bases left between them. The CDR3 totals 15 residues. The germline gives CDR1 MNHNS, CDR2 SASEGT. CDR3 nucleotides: TGTGCCAGCCAAAGGGGGACGGAGAGCTCCTACGAGCAGTACTTC. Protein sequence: CASQRGTESSYEQYF.

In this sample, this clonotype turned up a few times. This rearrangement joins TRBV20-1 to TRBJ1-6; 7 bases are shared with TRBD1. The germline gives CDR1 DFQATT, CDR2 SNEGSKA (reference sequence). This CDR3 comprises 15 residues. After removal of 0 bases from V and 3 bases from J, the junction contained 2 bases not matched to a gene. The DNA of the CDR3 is TGCAGTGCTAGAGAACGGACAGGCTATAATTCACCCCTCCACTTT. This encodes CSARERTGYNSPLHF.

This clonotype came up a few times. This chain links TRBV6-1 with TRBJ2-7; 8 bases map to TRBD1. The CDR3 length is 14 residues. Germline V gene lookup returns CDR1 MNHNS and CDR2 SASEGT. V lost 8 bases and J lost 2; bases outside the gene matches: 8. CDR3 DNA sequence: TGTGCCAGCGACCCGGGACAGGCAACCTACGAGCAGTACTTC. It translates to CASDPGQATYEQYF.

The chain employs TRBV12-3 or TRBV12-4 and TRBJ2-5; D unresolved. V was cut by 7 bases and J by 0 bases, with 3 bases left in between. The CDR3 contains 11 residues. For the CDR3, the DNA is TGTGCCAGCACGCACCAAGAGACCCAGTACTTC. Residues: CASTHQETQYF.

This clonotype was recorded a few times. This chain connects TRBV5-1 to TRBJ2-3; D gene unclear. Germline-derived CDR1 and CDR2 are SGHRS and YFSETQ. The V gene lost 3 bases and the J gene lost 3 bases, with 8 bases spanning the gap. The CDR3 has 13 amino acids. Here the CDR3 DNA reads TGCGCCAGCAGCTCGGTTGGTACAGATACGCAGTATTTT. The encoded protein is CASSSVGTDTQYF.

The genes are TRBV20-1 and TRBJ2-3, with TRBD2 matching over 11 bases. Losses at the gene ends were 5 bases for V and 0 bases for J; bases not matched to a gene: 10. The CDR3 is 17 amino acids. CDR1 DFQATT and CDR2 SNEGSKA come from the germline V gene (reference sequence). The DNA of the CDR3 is TGCAGTGCTCGATCTAGCGGGAGGAAGGGTAGCACAGATACGCAGTATTTT. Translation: CSARSSGRKGSTDTQYF.

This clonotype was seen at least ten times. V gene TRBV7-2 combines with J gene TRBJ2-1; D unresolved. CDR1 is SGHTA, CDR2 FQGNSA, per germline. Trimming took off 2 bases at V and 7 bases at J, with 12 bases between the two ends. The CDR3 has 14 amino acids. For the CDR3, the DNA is TGTGCCAGCAGCTTATTTACCGGACCTAATGAGCAGTTCTTC. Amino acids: CASSLFTGPNEQFF.

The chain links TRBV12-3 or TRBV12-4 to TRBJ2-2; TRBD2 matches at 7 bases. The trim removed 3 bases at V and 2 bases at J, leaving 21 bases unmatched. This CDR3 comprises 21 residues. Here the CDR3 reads CASSFILSEVAGDLNTGELFF. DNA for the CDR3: TGTGCCAGCAGTTTTATTTTATCGGAGGTGGCGGGAGACCTAAACACCGGGGAGCTGTTTTTT.

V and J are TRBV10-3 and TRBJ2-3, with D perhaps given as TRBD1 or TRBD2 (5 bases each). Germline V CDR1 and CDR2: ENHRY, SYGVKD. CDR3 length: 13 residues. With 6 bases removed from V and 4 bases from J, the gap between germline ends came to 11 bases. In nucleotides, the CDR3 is TGTGCCATCAGAATGGGACCTGCAGATACGCAGTATTTT. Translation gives CAIRMGPADTQYF.

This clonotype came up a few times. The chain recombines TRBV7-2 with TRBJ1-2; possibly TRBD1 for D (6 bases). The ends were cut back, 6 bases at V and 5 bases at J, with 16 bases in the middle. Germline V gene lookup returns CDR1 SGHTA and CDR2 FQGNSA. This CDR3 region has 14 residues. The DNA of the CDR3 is TGTGCCAGCAGATCCCGGGACACAATATATGGCTACACCTTC. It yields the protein CASRSRDTIYGYTF.

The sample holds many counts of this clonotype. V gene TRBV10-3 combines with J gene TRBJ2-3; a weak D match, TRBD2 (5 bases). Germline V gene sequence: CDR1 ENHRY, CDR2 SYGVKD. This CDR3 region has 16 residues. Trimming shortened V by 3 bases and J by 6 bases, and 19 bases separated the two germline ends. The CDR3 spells CAISDPGNRGADTQYF. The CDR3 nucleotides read TGTGCCATCAGTGATCCCGGGAATCGCGGAGCGGATACGCAGTATTTT.

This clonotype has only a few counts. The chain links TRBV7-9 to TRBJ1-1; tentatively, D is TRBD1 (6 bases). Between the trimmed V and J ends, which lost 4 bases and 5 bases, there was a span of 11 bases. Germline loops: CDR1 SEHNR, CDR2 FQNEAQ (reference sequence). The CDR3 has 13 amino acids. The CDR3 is CASSSIRGTEAFF. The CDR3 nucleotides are TGTGCCAGCAGCTCAATCAGGGGAACTGAAGCTTTCTTT.

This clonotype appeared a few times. This CDR3 reads CASSAKHIRVGSSYEQYF. In nucleotides, the CDR3 is TGTGCCAGCTCCGCAAAGCACATCAGGGTTGGTAGCTCCTACGAGCAGTACTTC. This chain joins TRBV18 and TRBJ2-7, with D perhaps TRBD1 (5 bases). The CDR3 runs 18 residues. Trimming removed 6 bases at V and 0 bases at J, with 24 bases between. CDR1 KGHSH and CDR2 LQKENI come from the germline V gene.

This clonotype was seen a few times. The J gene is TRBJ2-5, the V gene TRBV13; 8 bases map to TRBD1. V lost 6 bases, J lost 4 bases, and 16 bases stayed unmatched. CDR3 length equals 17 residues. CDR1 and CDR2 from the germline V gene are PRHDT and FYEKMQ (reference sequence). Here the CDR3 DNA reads TGTGCCAGCAGTTTCCAGGGGGCGAGTTTAGTACGAGAGACCCAGTACTTC. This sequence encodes CASSFQGASLVRETQYF. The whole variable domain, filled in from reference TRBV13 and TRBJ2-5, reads AAGVIQSPRHLIKEKRETATLKCYPIPRHDTVYWYQQGPGQDPQFLISFYEKMQSDKGSIPDRFSAQQFSDYHSELNMSSLELGDSALYFCASSFQGASLVRETQYFGPGTRLLVL.

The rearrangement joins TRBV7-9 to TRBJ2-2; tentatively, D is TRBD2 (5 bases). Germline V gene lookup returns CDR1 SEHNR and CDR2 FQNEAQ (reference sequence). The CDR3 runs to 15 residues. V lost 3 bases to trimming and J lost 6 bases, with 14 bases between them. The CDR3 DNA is TGTGCCAGCAGCTTCGGCGGGTCTAGAGCCGGGGAGCTGTTTTTT. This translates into CASSFGGSRAGELFF.

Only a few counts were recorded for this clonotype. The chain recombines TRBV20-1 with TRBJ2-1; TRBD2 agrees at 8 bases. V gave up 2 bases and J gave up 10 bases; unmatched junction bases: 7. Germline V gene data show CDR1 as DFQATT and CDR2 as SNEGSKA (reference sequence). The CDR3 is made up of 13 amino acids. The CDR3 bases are TGCAGTGCTAGATCGACTAGCGTGGGCGAGCAGTTCTTC. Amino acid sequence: CSARSTSVGEQFF.

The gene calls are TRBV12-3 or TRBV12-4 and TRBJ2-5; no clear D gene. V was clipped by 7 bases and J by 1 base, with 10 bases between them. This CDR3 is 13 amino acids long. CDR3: CASTSTTQETQYF. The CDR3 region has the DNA TGTGCCAGCACCTCAACGACCCAAGAGACCCAGTACTTC.

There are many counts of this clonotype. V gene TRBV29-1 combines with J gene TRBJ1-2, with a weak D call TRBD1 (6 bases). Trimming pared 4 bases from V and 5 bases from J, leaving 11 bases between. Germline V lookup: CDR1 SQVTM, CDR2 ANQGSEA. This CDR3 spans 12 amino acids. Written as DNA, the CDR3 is TGCAGCGTTGTGGCAGGGGTGTATGGCTACACCTTC. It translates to CSVVAGVYGYTF.